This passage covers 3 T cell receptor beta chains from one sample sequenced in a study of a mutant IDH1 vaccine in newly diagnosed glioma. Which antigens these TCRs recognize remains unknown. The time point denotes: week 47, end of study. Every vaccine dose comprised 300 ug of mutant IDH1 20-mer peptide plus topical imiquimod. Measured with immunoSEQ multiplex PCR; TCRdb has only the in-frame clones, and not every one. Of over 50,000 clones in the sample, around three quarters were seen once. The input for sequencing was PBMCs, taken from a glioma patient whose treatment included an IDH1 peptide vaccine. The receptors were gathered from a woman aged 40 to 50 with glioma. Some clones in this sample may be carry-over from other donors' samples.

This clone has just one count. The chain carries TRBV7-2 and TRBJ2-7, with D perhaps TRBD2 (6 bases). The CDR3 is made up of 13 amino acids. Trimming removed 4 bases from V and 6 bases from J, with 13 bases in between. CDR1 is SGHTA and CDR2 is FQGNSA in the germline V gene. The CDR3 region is CASSWDSEVEQYF. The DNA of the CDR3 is TGTGCCAGCAGCTGGGACTCTGAGGTCGAGCAGTACTTC. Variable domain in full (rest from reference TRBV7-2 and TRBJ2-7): GAGVSQSPSNKVTEKGKDVELRCDPISGHTALYWYRQSLGQGLEFLIYFQGNSAPDKSGLPSDRFSAERTGGSVSTLTIQRTQQEDSAVYLCASSWDSEVEQYFGPGTRLTVT.

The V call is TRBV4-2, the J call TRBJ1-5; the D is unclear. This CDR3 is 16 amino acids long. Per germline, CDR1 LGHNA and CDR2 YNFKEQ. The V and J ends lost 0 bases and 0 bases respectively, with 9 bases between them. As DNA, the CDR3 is TGTGCCAGCAGCCAAGATGTGTTAGGTAGCAATCAGCCCCAGCATTTT. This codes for CASSQDVLGSNQPQHF.

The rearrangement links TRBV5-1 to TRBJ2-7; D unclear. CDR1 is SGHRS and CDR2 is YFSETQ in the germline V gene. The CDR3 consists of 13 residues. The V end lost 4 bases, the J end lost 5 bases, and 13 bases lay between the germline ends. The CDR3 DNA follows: TGCGCCAGCAGCGGTCTAGATATGAACGAGCAGTACTTC. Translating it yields CASSGLDMNEQYF.